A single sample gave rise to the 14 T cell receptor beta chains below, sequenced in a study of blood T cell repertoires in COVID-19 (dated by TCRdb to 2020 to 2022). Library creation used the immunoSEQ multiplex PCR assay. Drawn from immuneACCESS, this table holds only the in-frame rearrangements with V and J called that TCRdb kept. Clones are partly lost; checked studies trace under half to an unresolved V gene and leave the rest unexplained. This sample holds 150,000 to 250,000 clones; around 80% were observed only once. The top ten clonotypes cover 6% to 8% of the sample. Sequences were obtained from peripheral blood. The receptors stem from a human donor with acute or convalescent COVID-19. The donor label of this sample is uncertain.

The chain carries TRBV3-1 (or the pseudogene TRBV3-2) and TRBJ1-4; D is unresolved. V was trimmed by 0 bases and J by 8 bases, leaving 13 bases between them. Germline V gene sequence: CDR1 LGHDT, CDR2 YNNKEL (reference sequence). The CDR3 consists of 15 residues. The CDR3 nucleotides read TGTGCCAGCAGCCAAGATCAGGTCTACGAGGAAAAACTGTTTTTT. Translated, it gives CASSQDQVYEEKLFF.

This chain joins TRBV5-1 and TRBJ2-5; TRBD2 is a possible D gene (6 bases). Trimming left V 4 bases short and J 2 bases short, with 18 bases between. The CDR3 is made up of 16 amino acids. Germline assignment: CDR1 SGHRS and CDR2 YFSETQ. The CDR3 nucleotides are TGCGCCAGCAGCAGGCCGGGACTTAGTAAACAAGAGACCCAGTACTTC. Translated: CASSRPGLSKQETQYF.

CDR3 in DNA: TGCGCCAGCAGCTTGGGCCCGAGGACAGGGGGGTCCCTCCACTTT. Translation gives CASSLGPRTGGSLHF. The gene calls are TRBV5-1 and TRBJ1-6, with 10 bases lining up with TRBD1. V shed 0 bases and J 14 bases; nucleotides not matched to a gene: 8. This CDR3 has 15 residues. In germline, CDR1 is SGHRS, CDR2 YFSETQ.

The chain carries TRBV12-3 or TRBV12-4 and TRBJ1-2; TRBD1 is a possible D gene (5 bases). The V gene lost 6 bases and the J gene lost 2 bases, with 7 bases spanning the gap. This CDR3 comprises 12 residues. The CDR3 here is CASSPGNYGYTF. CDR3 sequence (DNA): TGTGCCAGCAGCCCAGGGAACTATGGCTACACCTTC.

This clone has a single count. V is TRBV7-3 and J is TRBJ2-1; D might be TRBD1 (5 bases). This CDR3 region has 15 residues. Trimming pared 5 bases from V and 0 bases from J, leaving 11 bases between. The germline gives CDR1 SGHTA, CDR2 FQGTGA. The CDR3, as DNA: TGTGCCAGCAGCCCCCAGGGCCCCTCCTACAATGAGCAGTTCTTC. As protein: CASSPQGPSYNEQFF.

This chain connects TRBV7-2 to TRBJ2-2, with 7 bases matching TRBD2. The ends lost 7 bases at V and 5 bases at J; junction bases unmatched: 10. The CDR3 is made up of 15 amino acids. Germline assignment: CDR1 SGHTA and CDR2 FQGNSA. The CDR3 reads CASNPAGLSTGELFF. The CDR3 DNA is TGTGCCAGCAACCCAGCGGGGCTTTCGACCGGGGAGCTGTTTTTT.

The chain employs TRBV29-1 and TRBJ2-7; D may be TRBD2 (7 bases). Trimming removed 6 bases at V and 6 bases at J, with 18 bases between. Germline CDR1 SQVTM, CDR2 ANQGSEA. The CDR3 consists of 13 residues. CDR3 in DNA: TGCAGCGTACTGGGAGGGGGAAAGGGCGAGCAGTACTTC. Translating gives CSVLGGGKGEQYF.

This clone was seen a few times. CDR3 region: CASSLGGQTGELFF. The CDR3 region has the DNA TGTGCCAGCAGTTTAGGAGGACAGACCGGGGAGCTGTTTTTT. The rearrangement uses TRBV28 and TRBJ2-2; D possibly corresponds to TRBD1 (6 bases). With 2 bases removed from V and 5 bases from J, the gap between germline ends came to 9 bases. The CDR3 is 14 residues long. CDR1 and CDR2 from the germline V gene are MDHEN and SYDVKM.

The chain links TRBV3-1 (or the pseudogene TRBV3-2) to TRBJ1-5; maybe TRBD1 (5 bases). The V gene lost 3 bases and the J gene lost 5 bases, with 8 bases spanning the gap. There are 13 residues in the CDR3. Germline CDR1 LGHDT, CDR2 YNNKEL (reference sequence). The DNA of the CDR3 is TGTGCCAGCAGCCAGATGACAGATCAGCCCCAGCATTTT. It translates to CASSQMTDQPQHF.

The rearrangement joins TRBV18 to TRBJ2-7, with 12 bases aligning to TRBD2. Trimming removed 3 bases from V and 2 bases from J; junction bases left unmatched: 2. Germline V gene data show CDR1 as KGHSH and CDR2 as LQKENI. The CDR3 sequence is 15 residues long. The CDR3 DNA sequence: TGTGCCAGCTCACCGACTAGCGGGAGTGCCTACGAGCAGTACTTC. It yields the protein CASSPTSGSAYEQYF.

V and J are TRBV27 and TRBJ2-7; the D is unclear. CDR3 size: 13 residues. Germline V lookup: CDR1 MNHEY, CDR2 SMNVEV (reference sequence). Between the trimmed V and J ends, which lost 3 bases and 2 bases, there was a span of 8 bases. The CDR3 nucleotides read TGTGCCAGCAGTTTGACTTTCACCTACGAGCAGTACTTC. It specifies CASSLTFTYEQYF.

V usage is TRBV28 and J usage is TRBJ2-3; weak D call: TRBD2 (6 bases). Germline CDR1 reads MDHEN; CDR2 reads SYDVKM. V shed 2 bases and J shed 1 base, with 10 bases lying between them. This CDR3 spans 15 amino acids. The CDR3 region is CASSLLSGGTDTQYF. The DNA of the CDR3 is TGTGCCAGCAGTTTACTATCGGGGGGCACAGATACGCAGTATTTT.

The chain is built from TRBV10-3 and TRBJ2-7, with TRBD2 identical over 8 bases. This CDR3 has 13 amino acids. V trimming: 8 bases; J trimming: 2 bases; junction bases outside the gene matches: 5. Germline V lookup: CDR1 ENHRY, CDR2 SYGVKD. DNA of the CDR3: TGTGCCATCCGGGATAGCGGGACCTACGAGCAGTACTTC. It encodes CAIRDSGTYEQYF.

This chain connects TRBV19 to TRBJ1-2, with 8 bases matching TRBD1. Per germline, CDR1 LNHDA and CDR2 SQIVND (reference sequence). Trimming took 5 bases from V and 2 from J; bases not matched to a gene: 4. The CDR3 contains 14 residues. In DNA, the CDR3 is TGTGCCAGTAGTCGACGGACAGGGAACTATGGCTACACCTTC. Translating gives CASSRRTGNYGYTF.